A selection of T cell receptor beta chains follows, all from one sample in a study of tumor-infiltrating lymphocytes in primary liver carcinoma. Each CDR3 protein gets one entry after TCRdb re-called the multiplex PCR reads with MiXCR. The sample lists around 210,000 distinct CDR3 sequences; less than 75% were seen once. The sequenced sample consisted of peripheral blood. These TCRs come from a woman between 55 and 75 years old with primary liver carcinoma and hepatitis B virus infection. CDR3s include the opening cysteine and the closing phenylalanine or tryptophan. The D gene is left open where the match is weak. Some rows mark clone size as missing; the rest say once, few, many or name a class of expanded clone.

CASGHFDLPDTQYF	TGTGCCAGCGGGCACTTCGATCTTCCAGATACGCAGTATTTT	TRBV7-9	TRBJ2-3	.	many
CASSSPGLAVYNEQFF	TGTGCCAGCAGCTCTCCCGGACTAGCGGTGTACAATGAGCAGTTCTTC	TRBV11-2	TRBJ2-1	TRBD2	many
CSSWDRVRFEQYF	TGCAGCTCCTGGGACAGAGTGCGCTTCGAGCAGTACTTC	TRBV29-1	TRBJ2-7	TRBD1	.
CASSGTLGSGYTF	TGTGCCAGCAGCGGGACCCTAGGGTCTGGCTACACCTTC	TRBV11-2	TRBJ1-2	.	medium-sized
CASGTLDSPGETQYF	TGTGCTAGTGGTACCTTGGACAGCCCTGGGGAGACCCAGTATTTC	TRBV12-5	TRBJ2-5	.	.
CASRVGATHEQYF	TGTGCCAGCCGAGTTGGAGCTACCCACGAGCAGTACTTC	TRBV6-1	TRBJ2-7	.	.
CASRGTGTTNTGELFF	TGTGCCAGCAGGGGTACCGGGACTACGAACACCGGGGAGCTGTTTTTT	TRBV2	TRBJ2-2	TRBD2	.
CASSLDGQGAYNEQFF	TGTGCCAGCAGCTTAGACGGACAGGGGGCCTACAATGAGCAGTTCTTC	TRBV11-3	TRBJ2-1	TRBD1	.
CTSSSLIRYNKQFF	TGTACCAGCAGCTCTCTCATCCGCTACAATAAGCAGTTCTTC	TRBV11-2	TRBJ2-1	.	.
CASSPGRRSYEQYF	TGTGCCAGCAGCCCAGGACGGCGCTCCTACGAGCAGTACTTC	TRBV7-9	TRBJ2-7	.	few
CAGSYSSIGISGADVLTF	TGTGCCGGCAGTTACTCGAGTATAGGGATCTCTGGGGCCGACGTCCTGACTTTC	TRBV6-5	TRBJ2-6	.	.
CATSRGFASSYNEQFF	TGTGCCACCAGCAGAGGATTTGCCAGCTCCTACAATGAGCAGTTCTTC	TRBV15	TRBJ2-1	.	.
CASSFGSLLAGGRGETQYF	TGTGCCAGCAGCTTTGGTAGCCTTCTAGCGGGAGGGCGGGGAGAGACCCAGTACTTC	TRBV11-2	TRBJ2-5	TRBD2	.
CSVGGDIYGYTF	TGCAGCGTCGGCGGGGATATCTATGGCTACACCTTC	TRBV29-1	TRBJ1-2	.	medium-sized
CSVDTGYVDEYYF	TGCAGCGTCGATACAGGGTATGTCGACGAGTACTACTTC	TRBV29-1	TRBJ2-7	.	.
CASESGRSAKSIQYF	TGTGCCAGCGAGAGCGGGAGGTCGGCCAAAAGCATTCAGTACTTC	TRBV11-2	TRBJ2-4	TRBD2	.
CASSQTTDTQYF	TGTGCCAGCAGCCAAACCACAGATACGCAGTATTTT	TRBV16	TRBJ2-3	.	.
CASGIDLGAGGPGTGELFF	TGTGCCAGCGGCATAGATCTTGGAGCAGGAGGGCCGGGAACCGGGGAGCTGTTTTTT	TRBV11-2	TRBJ2-2	.	.